The 8 T cell receptor beta chains listed next were all sequenced from one sample in a study of cytomegalovirus exposure and HLA in healthy donors. The data were produced by immunoSEQ multiplex PCR, yet TCRdb's version contains in-frame clones alone and is incomplete. This sample has some 140,000 clones, with about 86% found just once. The sample comprised PBMCs. Every receptor here comes from a man younger than 30 in good health and CMV-seronegative.

CDR3 amino acids: CASSDRLTYEQYF. The CDR3 nucleotides are TGCGCCAGCAGTGACAGGTTAACCTACGAGCAGTACTTC. V usage is TRBV10-2 and J usage is TRBJ2-7, with unresolved D. CDR3 size: 13 residues. V was trimmed by 3 bases and J by 2 bases, leaving 8 bases between them. Per germline, CDR1 WSHSY and CDR2 SAAADI.

This rearrangement joins TRBV19 to TRBJ1-1; D not certain. Trimming pared 3 bases from V and 1 base from J, leaving 15 bases between. This CDR3 is built from 16 residues. CDR1 is LNHDA, CDR2 SQIVND, per germline (reference sequence). In DNA form, the CDR3 reads TGTGCCAGTAGTATGTGGCTGTTTGGAGGGAACACTGAAGCTTTCTTT. It yields the protein CASSMWLFGGNTEAFF.

The chain combines TRBV5-4 with TRBJ1-4; the D is unclear. V lost 2 bases to trimming and J lost 0 bases, with 8 bases between them. This CDR3 region has 15 residues. In germline, CDR1 is SGHNT, CDR2 YYREEE (reference sequence). CDR3 loop: CASSFGGATNEKLFF. The CDR3 DNA reads as TGTGCCAGCAGCTTCGGTGGTGCAACTAATGAAAAACTGTTTTTT. The whole variable domain, remainder taken from reference TRBV5-4 and TRBJ1-4, is ETGVTQSPTHLIKTRGQQVTLRCSSQSGHNTVSWYQQALGQGPQFIFQYYREEENGRGNFPPRFSGLQFPNYSSELNVNALELDDSALYLCASSFGGATNEKLFFGSGTQLSVL.

The V gene is TRBV10-3, the J gene TRBJ2-7, with 7 bases that match TRBD1. Germline lookup yields CDR1 ENHRY and CDR2 SYGVKD. The CDR3 spans 12 residues. V dropped 4 bases and J dropped 3; count of bases not matched to a gene: 0. As DNA, the CDR3 is TGTGCCATCAGTGCAGGGGGCTACGAGCAGTACTTC. Its translation: CAISAGGYEQYF.

V is TRBV2 and J is TRBJ2-1, with 10 nucleotides matching TRBD1. CDR1 is SNHLY and CDR2 is FYNNEI in the germline V gene. V trimming: 8 bases; J trimming: 7 bases; junction bases outside the gene matches: 11. The CDR3 spans 15 residues. This CDR3 is CASYTGQGVPNEQFF. As DNA, the CDR3 is TGTGCCAGCTACACAGGACAGGGGGTTCCGAATGAGCAGTTCTTC.

The V and J genes are TRBV19 and TRBJ1-2, with 8 bases matching TRBD1. The CDR3 has 13 residues. Germline values: CDR1 LNHDA, CDR2 SQIVND (reference sequence). The V segment lost 9 bases and the J segment 3 bases; nucleotides outside the gene matches: 6. The DNA of the CDR3 is TGTGCCAGCCGGACAGGGTCGCACTATGGCTACACCTTC. Encoded protein: CASRTGSHYGYTF. The complete variable domain, with remaining parts taken from reference TRBV19 and TRBJ1-2, reads DGGITQSPKYLFRKEGQNVTLSCEQNLNHDAMYWYRQDPGQGLRLIYYSQIVNDFQKGDIAEGYSVSREKKESFPLTVTSAQKNPTAFYLCASRTGSHYGYTFGSGTRLTVV.

This chain uses TRBV6-4 with TRBJ2-2; D is undetermined. The CDR3 loop spans 14 amino acids. The ends were cut back, 4 bases at V and 1 base at J, with 7 bases in the middle. Per germline, CDR1 MRHNA and CDR2 SNTAGT. The CDR3 DNA reads TGTGCCAGCAGTGTGCAGGAGAACACCGGGGAGCTGTTTTTT. Its translation is CASSVQENTGELFF.

The chain recombines TRBV5-6 with TRBJ2-7; possibly TRBD1 for D (6 bases). This CDR3 is built from 17 residues. The V gene's germline CDR1 is SGHDT and CDR2 YYEEEE. V was trimmed by 0 bases and J by 5 bases, leaving 21 bases between them. Here the CDR3 reads CASSLVGQSKRGDEQYF. In DNA form, the CDR3 reads TGTGCCAGCAGCTTGGTAGGACAGTCTAAGAGGGGTGACGAGCAGTACTTC. Full variable domain (remainder filled in from reference TRBV5-6 and TRBJ2-7): DAGVTQSPTHLIKTRGQQVTLRCSPKSGHDTVSWYQQALGQGPQFIFQYYEEEERQRGNFPDRFSGHQFPNYSSELNVNALLLGDSALYLCASSLVGQSKRGDEQYFGPGTRLTVT.